This TCR beta chain was identified in a study of T cell repertoires in cytomegalovirus infection. In the study overall: Alongside well-studied HLA-B-restricted CMV epitopes, recently identified HLA-C-restricted CMV epitopes were also used.

TCRdb redid the calling of the reads with MiXCR, one entry per CDR3 protein. The repertoire holds around 750,000 distinct CDR3 sequences, with less than 35% as singletons. Only a few counts were recorded for this clonotype. Its antigen remains unidentified. CDR3 length: 17 residues. After removal of 0 bases from V and 5 bases from J, the junction contained 12 bases not matched to a gene. The germline CDR1 and CDR2 sequences are DFQATT and SNEGSKA (reference sequence). V is TRBV20-1 and J is TRBJ2-5, with 10 bases identical to TRBD2. The starting material was cultured CD8+ T cells from PBMCs, obtained from culture after CMV antigen stimulation. The TCR sequence derives from a human donor in good health (CMV status not recorded). Some clones in this sample may be carry-over from other donors' samples. For the CDR3, the DNA is TGCAGTGCTAGAGACCAGGGCGCTAGCGGGGGTGAGGAGACCCAGTACTTC. It specifies CSARDQGASGGEETQYF.